The present entry profiles one T cell receptor beta chain with its context. Its antigen is as yet unknown. The study ran its PCR with 60 Vbeta and 13 Jbeta primers. Original processing notes: Around 80 million unique TCR beta chains, 9.5 million to 11 million of them shared, were counted by a later analysis. Clones were sequenced by immunoSEQ multiplex PCR, and TCRdb holds only the in-frame ones, with some missing. The DNA gave D and trimming, while V, J and clone size come from that table. The sample carries 90,000 to 110,000 clones, approximately 70% recorded once. The data originate from a study of cytomegalovirus exposure and HLA in healthy donors. The study's findings and limits: A missense DCLRE1C variant was associated with V- and J-gene trimming of TCR beta chains in a later analysis, and an independent cohort replicated the association. Sequencing probably produced one cluster of sequence variants that were highly shared. Analyses of presence/absence relied on an assumption of roughly uniform sequencing depth across donors.

V trimming: 2 bases; J trimming: 0 bases; junction bases outside the gene matches: 3. CDR1 is SGHTA and CDR2 is FQGNSA in the germline V gene. The CDR3 consists of 16 residues. The rearrangement joins TRBV7-2 to TRBJ2-2; 7 positions agree with TRBD2. The clonotype comes from a young man in good health and CMV-seronegative. Sequenced: PBMCs. The CDR3 loop reads CASSLRAGANTGELFF. CDR3 nucleotides: TGTGCCAGCAGCTTAAGGGCGGGGGCGAACACCGGGGAGCTGTTTTTT.